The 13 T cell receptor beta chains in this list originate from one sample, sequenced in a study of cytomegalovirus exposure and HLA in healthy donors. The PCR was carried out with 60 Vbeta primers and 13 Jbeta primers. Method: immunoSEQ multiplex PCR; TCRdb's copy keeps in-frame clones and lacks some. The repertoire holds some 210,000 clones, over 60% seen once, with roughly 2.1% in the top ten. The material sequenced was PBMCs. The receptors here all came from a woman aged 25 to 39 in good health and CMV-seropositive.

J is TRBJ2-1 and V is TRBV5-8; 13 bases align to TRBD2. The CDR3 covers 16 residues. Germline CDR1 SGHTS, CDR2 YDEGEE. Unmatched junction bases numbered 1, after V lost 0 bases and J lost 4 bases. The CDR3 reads CASSLGTSGSYNEQFF. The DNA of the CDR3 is TGTGCCAGCAGCTTGGGGACTAGCGGGAGTTACAATGAGCAGTTCTTC.

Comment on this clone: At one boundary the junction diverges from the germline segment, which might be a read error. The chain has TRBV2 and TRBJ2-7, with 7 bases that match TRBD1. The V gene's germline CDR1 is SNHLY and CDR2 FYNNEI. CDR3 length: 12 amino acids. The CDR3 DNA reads TGTACCAGCAGCGCGACAGGGCCCGAGCAGTACTTC. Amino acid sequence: CTSSATGPEQYF.

In nucleotides, the CDR3 is TGTGCCAGCAGCGTGGGGGGGTCCTGGCCCTCCGAGCAGTACTTC. Its translation: CASSVGGSWPSEQYF. The chain is built from TRBV9 and TRBJ2-7, with 7 bases matching TRBD2. Germline trimming cut 2 bases from V and 6 bases from J; bases unmatched to any gene: 11. Looked up from germline, CDR1 is SGDLS and CDR2 is YYNGEE. This CDR3 region has 15 residues.

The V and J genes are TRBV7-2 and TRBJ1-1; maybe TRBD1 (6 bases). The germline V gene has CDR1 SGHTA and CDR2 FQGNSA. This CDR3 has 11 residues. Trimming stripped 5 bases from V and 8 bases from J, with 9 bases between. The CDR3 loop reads CASSRRGEAFF. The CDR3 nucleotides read TGTGCCAGCAGCCGCAGGGGCGAAGCTTTCTTT.

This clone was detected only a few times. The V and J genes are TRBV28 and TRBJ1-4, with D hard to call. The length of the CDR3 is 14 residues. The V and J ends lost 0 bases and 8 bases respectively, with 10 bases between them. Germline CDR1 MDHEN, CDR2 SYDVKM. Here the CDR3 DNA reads TGTGCCAGCAGTTTATGGGAGAAGAGCGAAAAACTGTTTTTT. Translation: CASSLWEKSEKLFF.

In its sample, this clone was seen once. The CDR3 bases are TGTGCCAGTAGTCAACGTTTGGGGACGGGACTGAACTACGAGCAGTACTTC. Amino acid sequence: CASSQRLGTGLNYEQYF. This sequence joins TRBV19 and TRBJ2-7, with a tentative D call TRBD2 (6 bases). The CDR3 is made up of 17 amino acids. The germline gives CDR1 LNHDA, CDR2 SQIVND (reference sequence). Trimming stripped 5 bases from V and 3 bases from J, with 23 bases between.

Written as DNA, the CDR3 is TGTGCCAGCAGCTTAGCCTTATTATACTCTGGAAACACCATATATTTT. It encodes CASSLALLYSGNTIYF. J is TRBJ1-3 and V is TRBV7-2; D is undetermined. The V gene lost 0 bases and the J gene lost 0 bases, with 9 bases spanning the gap. Germline V gene lookup returns CDR1 SGHTA and CDR2 FQGNSA. The CDR3 consists of 16 residues. Full variable domain (rest looked up from reference TRBV7-2 and TRBJ1-3): GAGVSQSPSNKVTEKGKDVELRCDPISGHTALYWYRQSLGQGLEFLIYFQGNSAPDKSGLPSDRFSAERTGGSVSTLTIQRTQQEDSAVYLCASSLALLYSGNTIYFGEGSWLTVV.

In DNA, the CDR3 is TGTGCCAGCAGCCAGGGGGCCTCGAACACTGAAGCTTTCTTT. Its translation is CASSQGASNTEAFF. The chain combines TRBV4-2 with TRBJ1-1; TRBD1 is a possible D gene (6 bases). The CDR3 extends over 14 amino acids. V was shortened by 3 bases and J by 1 base, with 9 bases between the two germline ends. Germline V CDR1 and CDR2: LGHNA, YNFKEQ.

CDR3 bases: TGCGCCAGCAGCCAACCCCAGGGGAAGACTGAAGCTTTCTTT. Amino acids: CASSQPQGKTEAFF. The genes are TRBV4-1 and TRBJ1-1, with D possibly being TRBD1 (6 bases). This CDR3 is built from 14 residues. Trimming shortened V by 2 bases and J by 5 bases, and 12 bases separated the two germline ends. Germline-derived CDR1 and CDR2 are MGHRA and YSYEKL.

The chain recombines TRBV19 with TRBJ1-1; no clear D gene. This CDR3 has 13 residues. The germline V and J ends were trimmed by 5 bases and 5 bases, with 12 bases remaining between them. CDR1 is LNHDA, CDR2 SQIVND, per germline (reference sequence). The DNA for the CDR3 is TGTGCCAGTAGTCCAGGCTCAAAGACTGAAGCTTTCTTT. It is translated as CASSPGSKTEAFF.

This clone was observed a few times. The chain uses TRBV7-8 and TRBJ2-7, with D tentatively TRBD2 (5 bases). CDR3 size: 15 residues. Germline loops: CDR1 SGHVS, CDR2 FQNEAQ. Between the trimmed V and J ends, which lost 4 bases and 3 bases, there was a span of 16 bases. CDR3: CASSSGLRPSYEQYF. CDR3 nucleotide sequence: TGTGCCAGCAGCTCAGGACTGCGCCCTAGCTACGAGCAGTACTTC.

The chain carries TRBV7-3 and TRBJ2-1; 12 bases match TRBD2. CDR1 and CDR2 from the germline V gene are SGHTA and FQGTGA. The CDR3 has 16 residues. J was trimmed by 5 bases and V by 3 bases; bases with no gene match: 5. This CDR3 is CASSFQGLAGNNEQFF. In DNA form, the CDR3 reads TGTGCCAGCAGCTTTCAAGGACTAGCGGGAAACAATGAGCAGTTCTTC.

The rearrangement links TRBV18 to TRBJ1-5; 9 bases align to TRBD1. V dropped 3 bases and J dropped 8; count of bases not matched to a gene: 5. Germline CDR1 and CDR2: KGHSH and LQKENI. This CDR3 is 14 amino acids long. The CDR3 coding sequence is TGTGCCAGCTCACCTACAGGGGGCCTTGAGCCCCAGCATTTT. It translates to CASSPTGGLEPQHF.